The entry that follows covers one T cell receptor beta chain sequence. Its antigen is unidentified. Synthesis of TCR cDNA relied on 5'RACE template switching, which attached a universal primer site and UMIs. TCRdb independently ran MiXCR on the 5' RACE reads; one entry per CDR3 protein. The sample lists approximately 300,000 distinct CDR3 sequences; approximately 12% were seen once. The sample belongs to a study of T cells after yellow fever vaccination. Study observations and caveats: Abundant clonotypes from the bulk population could get into FACS-sorted repertoires as contaminants.

Trimming at V came to 3 bases and at J to 5 bases, leaving 8 bases not matched to a gene. The CDR3 is 16 residues long. Looked up from germline, CDR1 is MGHRA and CDR2 is YSYEKL. This chain connects TRBV4-1 to TRBJ2-3, with 10 bases that match TRBD2. Sequencing was performed on CD4+ T cells sorted from PBMCs, taken 45 days after the yellow fever booster vaccination. This sequence was found in a man aged 18 to 30 who received the YFV17D yellow fever vaccine. CDR3 sequence: CASSHVLVAGGDTQYF. DNA of the CDR3: TGCGCCAGCAGCCATGTCCTGGTAGCGGGGGGAGATACGCAGTATTTT.